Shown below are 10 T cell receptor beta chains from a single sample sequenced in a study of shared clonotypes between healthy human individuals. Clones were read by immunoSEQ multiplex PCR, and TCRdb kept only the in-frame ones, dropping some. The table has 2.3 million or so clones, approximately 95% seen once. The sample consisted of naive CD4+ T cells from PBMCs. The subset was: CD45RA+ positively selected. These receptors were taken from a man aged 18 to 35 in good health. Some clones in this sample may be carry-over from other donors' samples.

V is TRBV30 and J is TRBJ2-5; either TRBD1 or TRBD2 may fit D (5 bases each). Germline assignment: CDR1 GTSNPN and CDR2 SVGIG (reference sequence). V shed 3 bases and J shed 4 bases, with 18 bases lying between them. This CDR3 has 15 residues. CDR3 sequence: CAWSGPGRRGETQYF. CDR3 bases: TGTGCCTGGAGCGGGCCGGGGCGAAGAGGAGAGACCCAGTACTTC. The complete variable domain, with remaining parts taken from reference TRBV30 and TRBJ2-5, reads SQTIHQWPATLVQPVGSPLSLECTVEGTSNPNLYWYRQAAGRGLQLLFYSVGIGQISSEVPQNLSASRPQDRQFILSSKKLLLSDSGFYLCAWSGPGRRGETQYFGPGTRLLVL.

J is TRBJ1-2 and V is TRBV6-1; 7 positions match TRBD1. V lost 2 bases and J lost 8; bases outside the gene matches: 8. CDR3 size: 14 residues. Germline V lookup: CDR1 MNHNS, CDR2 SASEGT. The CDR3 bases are TGTGCCAGCAGTGAACCCGGGACAGTTGGAGGCTACACCTTC. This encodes CASSEPGTVGGYTF.

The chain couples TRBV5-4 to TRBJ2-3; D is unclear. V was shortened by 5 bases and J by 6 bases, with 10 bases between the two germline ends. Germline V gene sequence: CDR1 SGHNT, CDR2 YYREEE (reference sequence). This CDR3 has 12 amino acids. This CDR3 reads CASSQVGDTQYF. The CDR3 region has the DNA TGTGCCAGCAGTCAAGTGGGGGATACGCAGTATTTT.

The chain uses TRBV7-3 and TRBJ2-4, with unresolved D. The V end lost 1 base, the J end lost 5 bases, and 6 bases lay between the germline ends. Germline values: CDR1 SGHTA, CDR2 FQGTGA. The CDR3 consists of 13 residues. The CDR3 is CASSLSRENIQYF. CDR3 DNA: TGTGCCAGCAGCTTAAGTAGGGAAAACATTCAGTACTTC.

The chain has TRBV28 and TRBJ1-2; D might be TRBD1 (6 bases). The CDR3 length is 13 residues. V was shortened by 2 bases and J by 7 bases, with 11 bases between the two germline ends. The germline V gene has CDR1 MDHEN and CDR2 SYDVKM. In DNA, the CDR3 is TGTGCCAGCAGTTTACGGACAGAAGCTGGCTACACCTTC. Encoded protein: CASSLRTEAGYTF.

CDR3 amino acids: CASRDPDRNYGYTF. The CDR3, as DNA: TGTGCCAGCAGGGACCCCGACAGGAACTATGGCTACACCTTC. The rearrangement joins TRBV2 to TRBJ1-2; D may be TRBD1 (6 bases). Germline V gives CDR1 SNHLY, CDR2 FYNNEI. The CDR3 totals 14 residues. Trimming shortened V by 6 bases and J by 2 bases, and 13 bases separated the two germline ends.

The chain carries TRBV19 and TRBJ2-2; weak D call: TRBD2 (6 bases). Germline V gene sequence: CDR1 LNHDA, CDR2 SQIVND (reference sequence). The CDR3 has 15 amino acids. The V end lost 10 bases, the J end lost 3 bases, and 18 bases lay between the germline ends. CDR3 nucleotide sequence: TGTGCCATCTCCAGGCGGGGCGGTTACACCGGGGAGCTGTTTTTT. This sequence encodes CAISRRGGYTGELFF.

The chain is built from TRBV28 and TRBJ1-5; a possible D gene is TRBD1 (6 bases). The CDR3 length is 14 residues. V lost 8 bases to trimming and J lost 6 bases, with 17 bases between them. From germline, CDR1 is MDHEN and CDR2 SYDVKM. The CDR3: CASFPGGARQPQHF. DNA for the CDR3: TGTGCCAGCTTCCCGGGGGGGGCGCGTCAGCCCCAGCATTTT.

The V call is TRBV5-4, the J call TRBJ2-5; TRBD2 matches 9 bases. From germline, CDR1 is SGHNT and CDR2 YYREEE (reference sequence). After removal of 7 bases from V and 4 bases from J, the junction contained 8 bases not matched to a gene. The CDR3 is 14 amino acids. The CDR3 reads CASSLAGAPETQYF. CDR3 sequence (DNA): TGTGCCAGCTCGTTAGCGGGAGCCCCAGAGACCCAGTACTTC.

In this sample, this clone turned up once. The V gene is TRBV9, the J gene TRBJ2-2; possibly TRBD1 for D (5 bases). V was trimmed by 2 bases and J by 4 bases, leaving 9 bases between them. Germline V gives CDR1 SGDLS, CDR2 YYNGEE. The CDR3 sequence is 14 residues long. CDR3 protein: CASSVFRATGELFF. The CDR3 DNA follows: TGTGCCAGCAGCGTTTTCAGGGCCACCGGGGAGCTGTTTTTT.